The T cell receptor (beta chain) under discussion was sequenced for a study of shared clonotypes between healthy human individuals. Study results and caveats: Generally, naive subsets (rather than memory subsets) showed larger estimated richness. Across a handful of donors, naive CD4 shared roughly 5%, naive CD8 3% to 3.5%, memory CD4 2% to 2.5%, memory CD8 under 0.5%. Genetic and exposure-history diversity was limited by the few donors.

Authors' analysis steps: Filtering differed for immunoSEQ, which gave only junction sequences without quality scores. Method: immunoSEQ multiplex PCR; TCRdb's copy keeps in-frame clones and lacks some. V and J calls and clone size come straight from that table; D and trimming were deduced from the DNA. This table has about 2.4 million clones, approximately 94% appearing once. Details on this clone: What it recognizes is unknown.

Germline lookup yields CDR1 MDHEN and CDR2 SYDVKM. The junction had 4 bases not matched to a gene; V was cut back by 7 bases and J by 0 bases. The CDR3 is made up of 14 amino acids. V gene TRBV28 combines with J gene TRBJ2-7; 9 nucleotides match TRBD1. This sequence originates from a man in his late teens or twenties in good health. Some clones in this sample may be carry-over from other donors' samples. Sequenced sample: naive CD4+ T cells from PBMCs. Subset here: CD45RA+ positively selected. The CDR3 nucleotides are TGTGCCAGCAACCGGGACAGGGCCTCCTACGAGCAGTACTTC. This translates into CASNRDRASYEQYF.